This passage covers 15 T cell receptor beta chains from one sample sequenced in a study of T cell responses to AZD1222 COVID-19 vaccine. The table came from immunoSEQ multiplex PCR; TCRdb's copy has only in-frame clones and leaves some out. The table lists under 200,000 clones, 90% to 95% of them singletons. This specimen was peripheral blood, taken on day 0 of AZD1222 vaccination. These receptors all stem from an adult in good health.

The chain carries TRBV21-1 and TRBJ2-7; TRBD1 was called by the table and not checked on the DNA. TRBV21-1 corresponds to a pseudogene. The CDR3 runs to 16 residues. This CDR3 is CASSGPSRGRPYEQYF. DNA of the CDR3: TGTGCCAGCAGCGGACCCAGCAGGGGGCGACCGTACGAGCAGTACTTC.

The CDR3, as DNA: TGTGCCAGCAGCTTGGACGGGACAGGGTATCAGCCCCAGCATTTT. This codes for CASSLDGTGYQPQHF. The rearrangement joins TRBV5-5 to TRBJ1-5; 9 bases are shared with TRBD1. Germline V gene sequence: CDR1 SGHKS, CDR2 YYEKEE (reference sequence). The length of the CDR3 is 15 residues. J was trimmed by 5 bases and V by 0 bases; bases with no gene match: 3.

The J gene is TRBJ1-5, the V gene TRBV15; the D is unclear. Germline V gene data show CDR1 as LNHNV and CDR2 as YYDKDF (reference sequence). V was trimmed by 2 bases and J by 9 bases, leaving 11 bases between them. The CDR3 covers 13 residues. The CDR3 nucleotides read TGTGCCACCAGCAGATCTGGCCTGATGCCCCAGCATTTT. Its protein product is CATSRSGLMPQHF.

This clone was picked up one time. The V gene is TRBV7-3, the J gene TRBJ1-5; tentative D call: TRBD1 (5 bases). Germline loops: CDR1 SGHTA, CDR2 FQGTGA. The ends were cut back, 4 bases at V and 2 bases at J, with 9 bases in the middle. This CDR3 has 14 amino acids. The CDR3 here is CASSSQGGNQPQHF. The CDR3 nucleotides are TGTGCCAGCAGCTCCCAGGGTGGCAATCAGCCCCAGCATTTT.

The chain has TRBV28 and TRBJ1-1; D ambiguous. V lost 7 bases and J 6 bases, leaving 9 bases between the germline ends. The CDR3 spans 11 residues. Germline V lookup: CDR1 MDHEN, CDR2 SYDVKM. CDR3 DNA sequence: TGTGCCAGCAAACGATGGGCTGAAGCTTTCTTT. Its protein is CASKRWAEAFF.

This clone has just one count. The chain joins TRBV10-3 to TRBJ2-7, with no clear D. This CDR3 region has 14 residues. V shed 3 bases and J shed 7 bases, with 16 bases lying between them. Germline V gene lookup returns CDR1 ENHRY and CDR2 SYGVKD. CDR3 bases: TGTGCCATCAGTGATTCGACAAATCCGAGGGAGCAGTACTTC. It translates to CAISDSTNPREQYF.

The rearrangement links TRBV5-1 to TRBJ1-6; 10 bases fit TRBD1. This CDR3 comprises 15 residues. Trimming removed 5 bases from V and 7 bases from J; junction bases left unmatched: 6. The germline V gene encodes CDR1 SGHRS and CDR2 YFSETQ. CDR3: CASSPEGQGNSPLHF. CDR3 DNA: TGCGCCAGCAGTCCCGAGGGACAGGGGAATTCACCCCTCCACTTT.

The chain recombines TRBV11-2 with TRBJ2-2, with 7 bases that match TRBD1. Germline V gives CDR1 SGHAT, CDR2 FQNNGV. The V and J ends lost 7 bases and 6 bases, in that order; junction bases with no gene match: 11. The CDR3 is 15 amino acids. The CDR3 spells CASTQAQGWPGELFF. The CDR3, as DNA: TGTGCCAGCACCCAAGCACAGGGGTGGCCCGGGGAGCTGTTTTTT.

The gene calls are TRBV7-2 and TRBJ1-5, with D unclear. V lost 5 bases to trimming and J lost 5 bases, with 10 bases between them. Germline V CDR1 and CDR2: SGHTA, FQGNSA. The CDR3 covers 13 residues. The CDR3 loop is CASSRSSYQPQHF. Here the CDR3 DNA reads TGTGCCAGCAGCCGATCGAGTTATCAGCCCCAGCATTTT.

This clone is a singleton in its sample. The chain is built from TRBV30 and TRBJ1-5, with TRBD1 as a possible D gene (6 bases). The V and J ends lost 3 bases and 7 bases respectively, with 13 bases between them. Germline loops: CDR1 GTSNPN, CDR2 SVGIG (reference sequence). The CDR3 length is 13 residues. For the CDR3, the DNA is TGTGCCTGGAGCCGGGACACAGGGCAGCCCCAGCATTTT. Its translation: CAWSRDTGQPQHF.

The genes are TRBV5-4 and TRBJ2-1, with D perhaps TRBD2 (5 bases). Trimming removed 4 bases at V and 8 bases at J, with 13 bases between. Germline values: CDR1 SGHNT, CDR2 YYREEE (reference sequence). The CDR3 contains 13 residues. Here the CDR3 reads CASSIRTGDEQFF. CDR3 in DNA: TGTGCCAGCAGCATAAGGACCGGGGATGAGCAGTTCTTC.

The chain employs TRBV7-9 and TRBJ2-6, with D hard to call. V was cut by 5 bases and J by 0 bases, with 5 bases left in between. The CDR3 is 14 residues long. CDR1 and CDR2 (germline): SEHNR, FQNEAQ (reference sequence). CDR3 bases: TGTGCCAGCAGCCGACCCTCTGGGGCCAACGTCCTGACTTTC. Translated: CASSRPSGANVLTF.

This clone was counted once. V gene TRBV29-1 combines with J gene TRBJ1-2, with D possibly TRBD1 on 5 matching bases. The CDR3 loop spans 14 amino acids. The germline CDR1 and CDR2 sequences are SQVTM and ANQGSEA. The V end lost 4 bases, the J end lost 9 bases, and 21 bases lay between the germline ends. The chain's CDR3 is CSVGDLGEKGSYTF. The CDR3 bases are TGCAGCGTTGGTGACTTGGGGGAAAAGGGTAGCTACACCTTC.

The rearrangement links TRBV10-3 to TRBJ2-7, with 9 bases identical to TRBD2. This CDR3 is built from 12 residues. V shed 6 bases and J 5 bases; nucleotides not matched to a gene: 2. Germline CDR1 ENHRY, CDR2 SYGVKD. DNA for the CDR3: TGTGCCATCAGCGGACTAGCGAACGAGCAGTACTTC. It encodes CAISGLANEQYF.

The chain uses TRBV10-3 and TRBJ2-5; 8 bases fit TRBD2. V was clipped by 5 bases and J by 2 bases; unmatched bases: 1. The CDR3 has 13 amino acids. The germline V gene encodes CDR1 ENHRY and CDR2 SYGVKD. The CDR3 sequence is CAISTSGQETQYF. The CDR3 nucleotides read TGTGCCATCAGTACTAGCGGACAAGAGACCCAGTACTTC.